A single sample gave rise to the 20 T cell receptor beta chains below, sequenced in a study of cytomegalovirus exposure and HLA in healthy donors. The PCR contained 60 Vbeta and 13 Jbeta primers. TCRdb's table, derived via immunoSEQ multiplex PCR, lists solely in-frame clones and lacks some. Altogether 90,000 to 140,000 clones are present, around 72% being singletons, with the ten largest covering about 5%. Sequencing used PBMCs. Every receptor here comes from a male donor in good health and CMV-seronegative.

This clone was seen more than once but under ten times. The chain links TRBV5-6 to TRBJ1-1, with 7 positions matching TRBD1. Looked up from germline, CDR1 is SGHDT and CDR2 is YYEEEE. The CDR3 extends over 13 amino acids. The J segment lost 7 bases and the V segment lost 4 bases, leaving 7 bases of the junction unmatched. In DNA form, the CDR3 reads TGTGCCAGCAGCCGATACGGGACAGATGAAGCTTTCTTT. Protein sequence: CASSRYGTDEAFF.

This clone has a single count. This sequence joins TRBV5-4 and TRBJ2-3, with 9 bases that match TRBD2. The germline gives CDR1 SGHNT, CDR2 YYREEE (reference sequence). V lost 4 bases and J lost 6; bases outside the gene matches: 9. There are 15 residues in the CDR3. The CDR3 DNA reads as TGTGCCAGCAGCCCCGGAGTAGCGGGAGTGGATACGCAGTATTTT. Its translation is CASSPGVAGVDTQYF.

V is TRBV11-2 and J is TRBJ2-7; 11 bases align to TRBD2. The CDR3 runs to 16 residues. Trimming at V came to 5 bases and at J to 4 bases, leaving 10 bases not matched to a gene. Germline CDR1 SGHAT, CDR2 FQNNGV. In nucleotides, the CDR3 is TGTGCCAGCAGCGTTGCGACTAGCGGGGAACTTTACGAGCAGTACTTC. It encodes CASSVATSGELYEQYF.

This sequence joins TRBV5-4 and TRBJ2-5; TRBD1 might be the D (5 bases). Looked up from germline, CDR1 is SGHNT and CDR2 is YYREEE (reference sequence). Trimming cost V 0 bases and J 6 bases, with 15 bases left between them. The length of the CDR3 is 15 residues. The CDR3 reads CASSLGGRQQQTQYF. DNA of the CDR3: TGTGCCAGCAGCTTGGGTGGAAGACAGCAGCAGACCCAGTACTTC.

This sequence joins TRBV6-5 and TRBJ2-6; TRBD1 might be the D (5 bases). CDR3 length: 14 amino acids. Germline-derived CDR1 and CDR2 are MNHEY and SVGAGI. V was trimmed by 2 bases and J by 5 bases, leaving 7 bases between them. The CDR3 sequence is CASSYRGRANVLTF. The DNA of the CDR3 is TGTGCCAGCAGTTACAGGGGAAGGGCCAACGTCCTGACTTTC.

Concerning this clone: Relative to the germline gene, one junction end is altered; a read error may explain this. This chain links TRBV6-1 with TRBJ2-1; 12 nucleotides align to TRBD2. There are 11 residues in the CDR3. Germline V gene data show CDR1 as MNHNS and CDR2 as SASEGT. CDR3 region: CASSARLAGVF. In nucleotides, the CDR3 is TGTGCCAGCAGTGCTCGACTAGCGGGAGTCTTC.

The V gene is TRBV12-5, the J gene TRBJ2-7, with D unresolved. V was shortened by 6 bases and J by 3 bases, with 9 bases between the two germline ends. This CDR3 region has 12 residues. Germline V lookup: CDR1 LGHNT, CDR2 FRNRAP. CDR3 coding DNA: TGTGCTAGTGGCCTCGAGTACTACGAGCAGTACTTC. As protein: CASGLEYYEQYF.

By share, this clone ranks as medium-sized (0.01 to 0.1%). This chain joins TRBV10-2 and TRBJ2-3, with 9 bases fitting TRBD2. V shed 6 bases, J shed 9 bases, and the junction held 13 bases outside the gene matches. There are 15 residues in the CDR3. Germline V gene data show CDR1 as WSHSY and CDR2 as SAAADI. DNA for the CDR3: TGCGCCAGCAGCGCCACCGGAGCGGGAGGAGAGACGCAGTATTTT. Translating gives CASSATGAGGETQYF.

The chain couples TRBV6-5 to TRBJ2-2, with 7 positions matching TRBD2. V was pared by 6 bases and J by 6 bases, with 10 bases of the junction left unmatched. The CDR3 contains 15 residues. In germline, CDR1 is MNHEY, CDR2 SVGAGI. The CDR3 coding sequence is TGTGCCAGCAGCCAGCCCGGGGGGTCGGCCGGGGAGCTGTTTTTT. Its protein product is CASSQPGGSAGELFF.

The V call is TRBV6-5, the J call TRBJ2-2, with TRBD1 matching 9 bases. V gave up 6 bases and J gave up 7 bases; unmatched junction bases: 9. Germline CDR1 is MNHEY and CDR2 is SVGAGI. This CDR3 has 15 amino acids. CDR3: CASRAGTGLSGELFF. The CDR3 bases are TGTGCCAGCAGGGCCGGGACAGGGTTGAGCGGGGAGCTGTTTTTT.

The J gene is TRBJ1-5, the V gene TRBV6-6; D may be TRBD1 (5 bases). Germline CDR1 MNHNY, CDR2 SVGAGI (reference sequence). This CDR3 contains 13 residues. V dropped 7 bases and J dropped 9 bases, with 16 bases sitting between them. The CDR3 region has the DNA TGTGCCAGCATCCCCCAGAGGGGAGGGCCCCAGCATTTT. Its translation: CASIPQRGGPQHF.

V gene TRBV7-2 combines with J gene TRBJ2-7; D unresolved. This CDR3 has 12 amino acids. In germline, CDR1 is SGHTA, CDR2 FQGNSA. The V end lost 5 bases, the J end lost 6 bases, and 11 bases lay between the germline ends. The CDR3 spells CASSPLVPEQYF. Written as DNA, the CDR3 is TGTGCCAGCAGCCCCCTAGTCCCCGAGCAGTACTTC.

Only a few counts were recorded for this clone. The chain joins TRBV6-1 to TRBJ2-7; D uncertain. The CDR3 is 12 amino acids. The germline V gene has CDR1 MNHNS and CDR2 SASEGT. V lost 3 bases to trimming and J lost 3 bases, with 6 bases between them. CDR3 sequence (DNA): TGTGCCAGCAGTGATTCAGGCTACGAGCAGTACTTC. This sequence encodes CASSDSGYEQYF.

The chain joins TRBV4-3 to TRBJ1-1; the D is unclear. The CDR3 spans 15 residues. CDR1 is LGHNA, CDR2 YSLEER, per germline. V shed 0 bases and J shed 1 base, with 9 bases lying between them. The CDR3 nucleotides are TGCGCCAGCAGCCAAGATGGAACGGGGAACACTGAAGCTTTCTTT. As protein: CASSQDGTGNTEAFF.

The CDR3 loop reads CAALRVPGVSEAFF. DNA of the CDR3: TGTGCCGCTCTTAGGGTTCCGGGGGTCTCCGAAGCTTTCTTT. The chain links TRBV28 to TRBJ1-1; a weak D match, TRBD1 (5 bases). Trimming took off 11 bases at V and 8 bases at J, with 24 bases between the two ends. There are 14 residues in the CDR3. Germline V gene lookup returns CDR1 MDHEN and CDR2 SYDVKM.

The V and J genes are TRBV19 and TRBJ1-1, with 8 positions matching TRBD1. The V and J ends lost 5 bases and 3 bases, in that order; junction bases with no gene match: 11. The CDR3 loop spans 16 amino acids. CDR1 is LNHDA and CDR2 is SQIVND in the germline V gene (reference sequence). The CDR3 is CASSGRQGPLHTEAFF. The CDR3 DNA reads as TGTGCCAGTAGTGGGCGACAGGGGCCCTTGCACACTGAAGCTTTCTTT. The full variable domain, rest sourced from reference TRBV19 and TRBJ1-1, is DGGITQSPKYLFRKEGQNVTLSCEQNLNHDAMYWYRQDPGQGLRLIYYSQIVNDFQKGDIAEGYSVSREKKESFPLTVTSAQKNPTAFYLCASSGRQGPLHTEAFFGQGTRLTVV.

The rearrangement links TRBV19 to TRBJ2-3; D uncertain. CDR1 and CDR2 from the germline V gene are LNHDA and SQIVND (reference sequence). The CDR3 consists of 14 residues. The germline V and J ends were trimmed by 9 bases and 0 bases, with 13 bases remaining between them. As DNA, the CDR3 is TGTGCCAGCCGAGCGCCGAAAAGCACAGATACGCAGTATTTT. Amino acids: CASRAPKSTDTQYF.

CDR3 amino acids: CAISPGGGRGTGELFF. CDR3 nucleotides: TGTGCCATCAGCCCAGGAGGAGGGAGGGGAACCGGGGAGCTGTTTTTT. The rearrangement uses TRBV10-3 and TRBJ2-2; TRBD2 matches 7 bases. After removal of 6 bases from V and 5 bases from J, the junction contained 12 bases not matched to a gene. Germline V CDR1 and CDR2: ENHRY, SYGVKD. The CDR3 consists of 16 residues.

The V gene is TRBV5-8, the J gene TRBJ2-3, with 9 bases that match TRBD1. V lost 4 bases and J lost 1; bases outside the gene matches: 1. The length of the CDR3 is 14 residues. From germline, CDR1 is SGHTS and CDR2 YDEGEE. CDR3 bases: TGTGCCAGCAGCCGGGACAGGGGCACAGATACGCAGTATTTT. Amino acid sequence: CASSRDRGTDTQYF.

V and J are TRBV28 and TRBJ2-7; D gene unclear. Looked up from germline, CDR1 is MDHEN and CDR2 is SYDVKM. Trimming took off 6 bases at V and 4 bases at J, with 10 bases between the two ends. This CDR3 is built from 12 residues. CDR3 in amino acids: CASSVSSYEQYF. CDR3 DNA sequence: TGTGCCAGCAGCGTTTCGTCTTACGAGCAGTACTTC.